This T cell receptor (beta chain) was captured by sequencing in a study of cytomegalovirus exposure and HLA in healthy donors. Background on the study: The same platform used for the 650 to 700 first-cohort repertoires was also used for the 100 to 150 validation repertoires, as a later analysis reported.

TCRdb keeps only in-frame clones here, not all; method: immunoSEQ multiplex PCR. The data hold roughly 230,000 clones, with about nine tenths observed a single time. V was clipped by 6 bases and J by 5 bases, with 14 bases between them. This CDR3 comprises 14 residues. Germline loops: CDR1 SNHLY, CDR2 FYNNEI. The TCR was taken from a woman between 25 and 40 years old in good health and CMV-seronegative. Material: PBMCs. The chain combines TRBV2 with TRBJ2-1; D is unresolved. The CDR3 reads CASRWTFRNNEQFF. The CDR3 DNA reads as TGTGCCAGCAGATGGACCTTCCGAAACAATGAGCAGTTCTTC.